The 15 T cell receptor beta chains reported below all come from one sample, sequenced in a study of T cell responses to AZD1222 COVID-19 vaccine. Sequenced by immunoSEQ multiplex PCR; TCRdb stores in-frame clones only, minus some. The sample includes some 150,000 clones, about 93% seen only once; the top ten take about 5.1%. The sample in question was peripheral blood, obtained on day 0 of AZD1222 vaccination. The receptors were sampled from an adult in good health.

The chain recombines TRBV4-1 with TRBJ1-5, with a weak D call TRBD1 (5 bases). This CDR3 region has 17 residues. Germline V gene lookup returns CDR1 MGHRA and CDR2 YSYEKL. The germline V and J ends were trimmed by 0 bases and 0 bases, with 12 bases remaining between them. Here the CDR3 DNA reads TGCGCCAGCAGCCAAGAATCGAGACAGCATAGCAATCAGCCCCAGCATTTT. This gives the protein CASSQESRQHSNQPQHF.

The rearrangement uses TRBV6-5 and TRBJ2-2, with a possible D match to TRBD1 (7 bases). This CDR3 region has 15 residues. Deletions cut 9 bases from V and 5 bases from J, with 19 bases between. Germline values: CDR1 MNHEY, CDR2 SVGAGI. The CDR3 is CASGGGTVRTGELFF. The CDR3 DNA is TGTGCCAGTGGAGGGGGGACAGTTCGAACCGGGGAGCTGTTTTTT.

The rearrangement joins TRBV7-9 to TRBJ2-7; D not resolved. The germline V gene encodes CDR1 SEHNR and CDR2 FQNEAQ (reference sequence). Trimming removed 3 bases at V and 0 bases at J, with 12 bases between. The length of the CDR3 is 15 residues. The CDR3 DNA reads TGTGCCAGCAGCTTGACTCCACGAAGCTCCTACGAGCAGTACTTC. It is translated as CASSLTPRSSYEQYF.

The rearrangement joins TRBV2 to TRBJ2-7; D is ambiguous. The germline V and J ends were trimmed by 8 bases and 6 bases, with 20 bases remaining between them. CDR1 and CDR2 (germline): SNHLY, FYNNEI. This CDR3 spans 14 amino acids. CDR3: CASSLDPGLGEQYF. The CDR3 bases are TGTGCCAGCTCCCTCGACCCCGGCCTCGGCGAGCAGTACTTC.

The CDR3 protein is CASSLGQAVSSYEQYF. The CDR3 DNA sequence: TGTGCCAGCAGCTTAGGACAGGCCGTTAGCTCCTACGAGCAGTACTTC. The rearrangement joins TRBV7-2 to TRBJ2-7; a possible D gene is TRBD1 (6 bases). The CDR3 contains 16 residues. The V and J ends lost 1 base and 0 bases respectively, with 13 bases between them. From germline, CDR1 is SGHTA and CDR2 FQGNSA.

This clone was seen just once. The V call is TRBV19, the J call TRBJ1-1; TRBD1 matches 9 bases. The CDR3 spans 14 residues. In germline, CDR1 is LNHDA, CDR2 SQIVND (reference sequence). J lost 4 bases, V lost 3 bases, and 3 bases had no gene match. The CDR3 loop reads CASSIPDRGTEAFF. As DNA, the CDR3 is TGTGCCAGTAGTATCCCGGACAGGGGCACTGAAGCTTTCTTT.

The gene calls are TRBV6-5 and TRBJ2-1, with D hard to call. The CDR3 loop spans 14 amino acids. V lost 2 bases and J 8 bases, leaving 13 bases between the germline ends. Germline V gene data show CDR1 as MNHEY and CDR2 as SVGAGI. The DNA of the CDR3 is TGTGCCAGCAGTTACGATTGGGTGACCCATGAGCAGTTCTTC. Protein product: CASSYDWVTHEQFF.

V gene TRBV27 combines with J gene TRBJ1-5, with D unclear. V was shortened by 6 bases and J by 1 base, with 4 bases between the two germline ends. Germline V gene sequence: CDR1 MNHEY, CDR2 SMNVEV (reference sequence). The CDR3 runs to 12 residues. The CDR3 loop is CASSQSNQPQHF. The CDR3 region has the DNA TGTGCCAGCAGCCAGAGCAATCAGCCCCAGCATTTT.

The chain has TRBV11-2 and TRBJ2-3, with TRBD1 as a possible D gene (6 bases). V lost 5 bases and J 3 bases, leaving 9 bases between the germline ends. Germline CDR1 and CDR2: SGHAT and FQNNGV. The CDR3 contains 13 residues. The CDR3 sequence is CASSTTGTDTQYF. DNA of the CDR3: TGTGCCAGCAGCACCACAGGGACAGATACGCAGTATTTT.

V gene TRBV18 combines with J gene TRBJ2-1; 11 bases align to TRBD2. This CDR3 region has 15 residues. Trimming cost V 3 bases and J 4 bases; bases outside gene matches: 2. Germline loops: CDR1 KGHSH, CDR2 LQKENI. CDR3 region: CASSPVAGGYNEQFF. The CDR3 DNA follows: TGTGCCAGCTCACCGGTAGCGGGAGGGTACAATGAGCAGTTCTTC.

The sample holds a few counts of this clone. V and J are TRBV7-2 and TRBJ1-2; D ambiguous. The CDR3 runs 13 residues. Germline CDR1 reads SGHTA; CDR2 reads FQGNSA. The V and J ends lost 9 bases and 4 bases respectively, with 15 bases between them. Written as DNA, the CDR3 is TGTGCCAGTTCACCGGGAATTTCCTATGGCTACACCTTC. Amino acid sequence: CASSPGISYGYTF.

The rearrangement links TRBV24-1 to TRBJ2-1; D not certain. The CDR3 length is 13 residues. V dropped 5 bases and J dropped 9 bases, with 13 bases sitting between them. The germline CDR1 and CDR2 sequences are KGHDR and SFDVKD. The CDR3 DNA is TGTGCCACCAGTGTAGGTCCTATGACTGAGCAGTTCTTC. This translates into CATSVGPMTEQFF.

The chain carries TRBV19 and TRBJ2-2, with D maybe TRBD1 (5 bases). Germline CDR1 and CDR2: LNHDA and SQIVND (reference sequence). The CDR3 contains 12 residues. V lost 6 bases, J lost 8 bases, and 10 bases lay in between. The CDR3: CASRENRGELFF. The CDR3 DNA is TGTGCCAGTAGGGAAAACAGGGGGGAGCTGTTTTTT.

The gene calls are TRBV19 and TRBJ1-5, with a weak D call TRBD1 (6 bases). The CDR3 runs 16 residues. CDR1 and CDR2 (germline): LNHDA, SQIVND (reference sequence). V lost 2 bases and J lost 3, with 14 bases in between. The DNA for the CDR3 is TGTGCCAGTAGTATAAAAGGGGGACAATCCAATCAGCCCCAGCATTTT. Residues: CASSIKGGQSNQPQHF.

DNA for the CDR3: TGTGCCAGCAGTCCTTGGGCAGCCCCTGAGCAGTTCTTC. Residues: CASSPWAAPEQFF. The J gene is TRBJ2-1, the V gene TRBV28; D gene ambiguous. V was cut by 5 bases and J by 9 bases, with 14 bases left in between. CDR1 and CDR2 (germline): MDHEN, SYDVKM. This CDR3 has 13 amino acids.